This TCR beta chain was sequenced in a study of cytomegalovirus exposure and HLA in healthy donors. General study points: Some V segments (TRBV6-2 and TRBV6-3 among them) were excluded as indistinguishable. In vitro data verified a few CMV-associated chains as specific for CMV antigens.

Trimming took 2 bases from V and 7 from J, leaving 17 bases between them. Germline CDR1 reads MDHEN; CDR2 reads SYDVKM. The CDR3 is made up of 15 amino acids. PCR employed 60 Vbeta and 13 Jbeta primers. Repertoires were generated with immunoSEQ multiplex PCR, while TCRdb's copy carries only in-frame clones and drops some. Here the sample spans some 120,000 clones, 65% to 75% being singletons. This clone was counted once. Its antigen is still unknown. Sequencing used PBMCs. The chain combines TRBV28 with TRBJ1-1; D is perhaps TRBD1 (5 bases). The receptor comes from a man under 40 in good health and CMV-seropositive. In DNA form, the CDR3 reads TGTGCCAGCAGTTTACCCCCAGGGCAATCCTTTGAAGCTTTCTTT. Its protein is CASSLPPGQSFEAFF.